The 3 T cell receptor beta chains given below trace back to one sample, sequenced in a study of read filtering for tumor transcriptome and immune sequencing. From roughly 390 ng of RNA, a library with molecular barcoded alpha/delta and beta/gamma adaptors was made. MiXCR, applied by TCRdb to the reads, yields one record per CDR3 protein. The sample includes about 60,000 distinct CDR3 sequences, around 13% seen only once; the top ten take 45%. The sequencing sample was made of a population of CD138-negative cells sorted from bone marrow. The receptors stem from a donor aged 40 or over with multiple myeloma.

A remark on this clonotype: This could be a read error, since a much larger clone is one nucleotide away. The CDR3 coding sequence is TGCAGCGTTGCGGGGGCGGGCACAGATACGCAGTATTTT. Translating it yields CSVAGAGTDTQYF. The chain carries TRBV29-1 and TRBJ2-3; either TRBD1 or TRBD2 may fit D (6 bases each). Trimming stripped 4 bases from V and 1 base from J, with 9 bases between. The germline V gene encodes CDR1 SQVTM and CDR2 ANQGSEA. The CDR3 length is 13 residues.

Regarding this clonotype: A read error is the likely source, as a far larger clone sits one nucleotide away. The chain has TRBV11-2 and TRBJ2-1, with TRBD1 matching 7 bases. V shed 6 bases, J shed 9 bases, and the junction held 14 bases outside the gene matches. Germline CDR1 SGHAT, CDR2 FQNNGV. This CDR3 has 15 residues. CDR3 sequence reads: CASRLSVQGPGEQFF. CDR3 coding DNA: TGTGCCAGCAGGCTGTCGGTACAGGGGCCGGGTGAGCAGTTCTTC. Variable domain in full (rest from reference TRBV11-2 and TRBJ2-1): EAGVAQSPRYKIIEKRQSVAFWCNPISGHATLYWYQQILGQGPKLLIQFQNNGVVDDSQLPKDRFSAERLKGVDSTLKIQPAKLEDSAVYLCASRLSVQGPGEQFFGPGTRLTVL.

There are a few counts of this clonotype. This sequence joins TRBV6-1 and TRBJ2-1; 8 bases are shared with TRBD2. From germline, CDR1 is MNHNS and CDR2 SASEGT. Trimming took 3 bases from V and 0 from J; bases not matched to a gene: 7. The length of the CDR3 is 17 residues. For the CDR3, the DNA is TGTGCCAGCAGTGATCTAGCGGGCCTAAACTCCTACAATGAGCAGTTCTTC. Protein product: CASSDLAGLNSYNEQFF.